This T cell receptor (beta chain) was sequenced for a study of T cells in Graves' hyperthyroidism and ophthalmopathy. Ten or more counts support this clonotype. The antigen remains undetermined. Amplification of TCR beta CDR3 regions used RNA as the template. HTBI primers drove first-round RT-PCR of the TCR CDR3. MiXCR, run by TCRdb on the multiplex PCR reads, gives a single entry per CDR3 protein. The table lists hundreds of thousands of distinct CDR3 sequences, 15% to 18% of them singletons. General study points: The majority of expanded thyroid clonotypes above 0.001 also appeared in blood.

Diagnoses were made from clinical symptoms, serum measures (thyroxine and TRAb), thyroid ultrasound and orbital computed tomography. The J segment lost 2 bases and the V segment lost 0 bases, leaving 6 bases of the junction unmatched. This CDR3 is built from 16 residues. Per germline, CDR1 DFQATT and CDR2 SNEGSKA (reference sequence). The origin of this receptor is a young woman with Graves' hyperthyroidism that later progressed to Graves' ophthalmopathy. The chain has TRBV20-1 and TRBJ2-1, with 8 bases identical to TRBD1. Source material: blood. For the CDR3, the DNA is TGCAGTGCTAGAGATGGGCAGGGGGCGACCTACAATGAGCAGTTCTTC. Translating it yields CSARDGQGATYNEQFF.